The clone carrying this T cell receptor beta chain was detected a few times. Its antigen remains unknown. The data were taken from a study of T cells in Graves' hyperthyroidism and ophthalmopathy. Criteria for exclusion of patients were uncontrolled infection, other autoimmune disease, pregnancy or lactation. PBMCs were sourced from more than 9 ml fresh peripheral blood. Amplification targeted TCR beta CDR3 regions from RNA transcripts. HTBI primers were the set used in a first-round RT-PCR of the TCR CDR3. TCRdb processed the multiplex PCR reads anew with MiXCR; each CDR3 protein has one entry. This table holds 500,000 or so distinct CDR3 sequences, 15% to 20% found once. This CDR3 has 15 residues. The V end was cut by 5 bases, the J end by 3 bases, with 17 bases between. The germline V gene has CDR1 SGHTA and CDR2 FQGNSA. Study results and caveats: Most thyroid clonotypes that were expanded above 0.001 also turned up in blood. A 13 V-J model separated ophthalmopathy from stable hyperthyroidism.

The chain links TRBV7-2 to TRBJ2-7; maybe TRBD2 (6 bases). The receptor was isolated from a woman aged 18-29 years with Graves' ophthalmopathy. Input material: blood. The CDR3 region has the DNA TGTGCCAGCAGCCCGGCCGGGGGAACCTTCTACGAGCAGTACTTC. Residues: CASSPAGGTFYEQYF.